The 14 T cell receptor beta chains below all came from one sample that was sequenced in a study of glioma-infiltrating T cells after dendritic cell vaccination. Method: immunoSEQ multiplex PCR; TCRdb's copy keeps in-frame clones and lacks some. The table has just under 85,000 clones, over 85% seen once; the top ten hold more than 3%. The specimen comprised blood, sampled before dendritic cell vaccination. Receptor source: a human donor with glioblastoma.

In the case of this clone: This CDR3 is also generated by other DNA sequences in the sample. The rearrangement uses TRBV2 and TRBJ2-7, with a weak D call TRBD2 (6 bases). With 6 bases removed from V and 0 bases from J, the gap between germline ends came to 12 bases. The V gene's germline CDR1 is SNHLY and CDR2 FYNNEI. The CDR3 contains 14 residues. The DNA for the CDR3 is TGTGCCAGCAGAAGTAGCGGAAGCTCCTACGAGCAGTACTTC. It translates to CASRSSGSSYEQYF.

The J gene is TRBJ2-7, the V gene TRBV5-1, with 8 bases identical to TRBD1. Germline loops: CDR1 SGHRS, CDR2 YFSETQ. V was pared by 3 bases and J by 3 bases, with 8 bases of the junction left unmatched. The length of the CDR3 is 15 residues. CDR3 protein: CASSSAQGVFYEQYF. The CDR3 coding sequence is TGCGCCAGCAGCTCCGCACAGGGGGTATTCTACGAGCAGTACTTC.

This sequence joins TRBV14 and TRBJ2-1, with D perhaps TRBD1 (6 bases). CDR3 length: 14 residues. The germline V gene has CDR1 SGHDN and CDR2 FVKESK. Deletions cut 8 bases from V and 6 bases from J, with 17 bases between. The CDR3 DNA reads TGTGCCAGCCGCGACAGGACCCCCGGCAATGAGCAGTTCTTC. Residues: CASRDRTPGNEQFF. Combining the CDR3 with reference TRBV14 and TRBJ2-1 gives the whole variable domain EAGVTQFPSHSVIEKGQTVTLRCDPISGHDNLYWYRRVMGKEIKFLLHFVKESKQDESGMPNNRFLAERTGGTYSTLKVQPAELEDSGVYFCASRDRTPGNEQFFGPGTRLTVL.

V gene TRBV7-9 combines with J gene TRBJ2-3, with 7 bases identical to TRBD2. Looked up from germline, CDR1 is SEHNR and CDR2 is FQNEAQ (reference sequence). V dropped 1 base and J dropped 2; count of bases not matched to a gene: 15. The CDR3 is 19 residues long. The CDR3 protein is CASSLGPRWASGYTDTQYF. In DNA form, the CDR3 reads TGTGCCAGCAGCTTAGGTCCTAGGTGGGCTAGCGGCTACACAGATACGCAGTATTTT.

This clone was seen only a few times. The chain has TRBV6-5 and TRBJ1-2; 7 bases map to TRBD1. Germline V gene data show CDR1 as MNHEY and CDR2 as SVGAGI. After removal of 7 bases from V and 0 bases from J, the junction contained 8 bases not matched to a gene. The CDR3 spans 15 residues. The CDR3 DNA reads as TGTGCCAGCATAGACAGGGTCCCTTCTAACTATGGCTACACCTTC. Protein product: CASIDRVPSNYGYTF.

CDR3 residues: CASTRDREDEAFF. DNA for the CDR3: TGTGCCAGCACCAGGGACAGGGAAGATGAAGCTTTCTTT. This chain links TRBV2 with TRBJ1-1, with TRBD1 identical over 9 bases. Germline CDR1 and CDR2: SNHLY and FYNNEI. The CDR3 length is 13 residues. Losses at the gene ends were 7 bases for V and 7 bases for J; bases not matched to a gene: 7. Full variable domain (missing parts from reference TRBV2 and TRBJ1-1): EPEVTQTPSHQVTQMGQEVILRCVPISNHLYFYWYRQILGQKVEFLVSFYNNEISEKSEIFDDQFSVERPDGSNFTLKIRSTKLEDSAMYFCASTRDREDEAFFGQGTRLTVV.

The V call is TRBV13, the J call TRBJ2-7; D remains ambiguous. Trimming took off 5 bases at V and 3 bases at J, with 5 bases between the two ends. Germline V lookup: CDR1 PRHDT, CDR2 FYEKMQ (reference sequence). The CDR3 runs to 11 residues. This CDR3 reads CASSQYYEQYF. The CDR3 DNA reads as TGTGCCAGCAGCCAGTACTACGAGCAGTACTTC.

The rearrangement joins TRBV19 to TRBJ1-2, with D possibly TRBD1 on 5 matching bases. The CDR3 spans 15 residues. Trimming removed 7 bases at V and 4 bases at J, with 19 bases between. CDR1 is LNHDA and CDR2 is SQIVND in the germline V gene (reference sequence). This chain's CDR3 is CASTPFEQELYGYTF. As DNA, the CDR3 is TGTGCCAGTACCCCTTTCGAACAGGAGCTCTATGGCTACACCTTC.

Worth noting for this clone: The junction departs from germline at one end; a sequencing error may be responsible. CDR3 in amino acids: CASSPSGTSNEQFF. As DNA, the CDR3 is TGTGCTAGCAGCCCCAGCGGGACTTCCAATGAGCAGTTCTTC. J is TRBJ2-1 and V is TRBV7-7, with 7 bases that match TRBD2. The CDR3 covers 14 residues. The germline CDR1 and CDR2 sequences are SSHAT and FNYEAQ (reference sequence).

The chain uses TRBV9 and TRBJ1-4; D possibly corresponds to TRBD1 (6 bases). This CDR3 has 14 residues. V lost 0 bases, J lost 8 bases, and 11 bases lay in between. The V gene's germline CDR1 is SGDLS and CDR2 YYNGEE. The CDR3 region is CASSVGVQGEKLFF. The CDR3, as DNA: TGTGCCAGCAGCGTAGGAGTACAGGGCGAAAAACTGTTTTTT.

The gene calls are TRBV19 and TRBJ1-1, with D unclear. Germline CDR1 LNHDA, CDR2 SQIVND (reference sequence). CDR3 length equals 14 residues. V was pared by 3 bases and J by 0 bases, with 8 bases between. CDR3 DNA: TGTGCCAGTAGTATGACAAGTATGAACACTGAAGCTTTCTTT. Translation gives CASSMTSMNTEAFF.

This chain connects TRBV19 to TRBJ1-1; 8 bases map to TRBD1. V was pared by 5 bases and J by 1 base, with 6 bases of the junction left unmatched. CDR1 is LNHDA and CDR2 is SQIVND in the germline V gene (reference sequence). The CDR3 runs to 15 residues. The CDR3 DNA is TGTGCCAGTAGTCCAAGGACAGGGTGGAACACTGAAGCTTTCTTT. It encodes CASSPRTGWNTEAFF.

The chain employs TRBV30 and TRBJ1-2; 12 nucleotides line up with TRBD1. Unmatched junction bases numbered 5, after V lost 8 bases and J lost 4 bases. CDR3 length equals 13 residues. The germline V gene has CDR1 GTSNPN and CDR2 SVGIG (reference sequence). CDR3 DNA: TGTGCCGGCCTGGGACAGGGGGCCTATGGCTACACCTTC. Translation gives CAGLGQGAYGYTF.

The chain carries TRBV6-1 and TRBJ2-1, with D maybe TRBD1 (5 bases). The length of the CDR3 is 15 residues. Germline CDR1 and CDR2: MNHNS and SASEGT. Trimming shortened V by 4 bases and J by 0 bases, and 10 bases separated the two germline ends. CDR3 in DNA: TGTGCCAGCAGTGGGACACCGAGCTCCTACAATGAGCAGTTCTTC. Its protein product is CASSGTPSSYNEQFF.